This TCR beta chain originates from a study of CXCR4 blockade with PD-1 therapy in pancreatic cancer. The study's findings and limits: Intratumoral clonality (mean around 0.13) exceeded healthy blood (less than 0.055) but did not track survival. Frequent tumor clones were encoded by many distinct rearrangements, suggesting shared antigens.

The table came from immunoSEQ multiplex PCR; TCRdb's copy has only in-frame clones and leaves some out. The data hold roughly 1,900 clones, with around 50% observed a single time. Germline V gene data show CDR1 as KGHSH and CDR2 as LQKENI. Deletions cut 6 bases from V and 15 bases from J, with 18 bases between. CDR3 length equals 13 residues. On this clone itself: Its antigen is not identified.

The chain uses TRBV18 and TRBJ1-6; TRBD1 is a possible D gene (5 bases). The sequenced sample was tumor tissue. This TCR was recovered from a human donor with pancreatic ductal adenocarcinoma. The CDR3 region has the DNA TGTGCCAGCTCCCTAAACCGACAGATCTACCTCCACTTT. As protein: CASSLNRQIYLHF. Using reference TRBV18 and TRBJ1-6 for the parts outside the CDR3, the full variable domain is NAGVMQNPRHLVRRRGQEARLRCSPMKGHSHVYWYRQLPEEGLKFMVYLQKENIIDESGMPKERFSAEFPKEGPSILRIQQVVRGDSAAYFCASSLNRQIYLHFGNGTRLTVT.